This TCR beta chain was sequenced in a study of OX40 agonist ivuxolimab in advanced cancers. The table came from immunoSEQ multiplex PCR; TCRdb's copy has only in-frame clones and leaves some out. The profile covers some 70,000 clones, with more than 80% appearing a single time and around 8.2% taken by the ten largest. As to this clone: Its antigen is not known.

V was clipped by 0 bases and J by 7 bases, with 12 bases between them. The CDR3 totals 15 residues. Germline V gene sequence: CDR1 LNHNV, CDR2 YYDKDF (reference sequence). Study-level results: Blood T cells, both CD4+ and CD8+, expanded clonally by week 6 at 0.1 to 3.0 mg/kg.

Sequences were derived from CD4+ or CD8+ T cells sorted from blood, sampled in a trial of the OX40 agonist ivuxolimab. This clonotype was sampled from an adult with an advanced solid tumor such as melanoma, head and neck, liver or kidney cancer. The chain links TRBV15 to TRBJ1-4; no firm D call. CDR3 sequence (DNA): TGTGCCACCAGCAGAGATAGGAGTAAGGGTGAAAAACTGTTTTTT. This codes for CATSRDRSKGEKLFF.